These 14 T cell receptor beta chains were all obtained from the same sample, sequenced in a study of blood T cell repertoires in COVID-19. The data were produced by immunoSEQ multiplex PCR, yet TCRdb's version contains in-frame clones alone and is incomplete. The data contain about 130,000 clones, around nine tenths of them singletons. What was sequenced was PBMCs or T cells enriched from blood (not recorded which). The receptors stem from a woman aged 50 to 60 who had recovered from COVID-19.

The chain carries TRBV7-9 and TRBJ2-3; 7 positions match TRBD1. Germline trimming cut 5 bases from V and 0 bases from J; bases unmatched to any gene: 8. The CDR3 loop spans 16 amino acids. Germline V lookup: CDR1 SEHNR, CDR2 FQNEAQ (reference sequence). Written as DNA, the CDR3 is TGTGCCAGCAGCGCGCTGGGACAGAGAAGCACAGATACGCAGTATTTT. Protein: CASSALGQRSTDTQYF. The whole variable domain, filled in from reference TRBV7-9 and TRBJ2-3, reads DTGVSQNPRHKITKRGQNVTFRCDPISEHNRLYWYRQTLGQGPEFLTYFQNEAQLEKSRLLSDRFSAERPKGSFSTLEIQRTEQGDSAMYLCASSALGQRSTDTQYFGPGTRLTVL.

The chain is built from TRBV11-3 and TRBJ1-2; perhaps TRBD1 as D (6 bases). In germline, CDR1 is SGHNT, CDR2 YENEEA. With 1 base removed from V and 0 bases from J, the gap between germline ends came to 15 bases. There are 17 residues in the CDR3. In DNA form, the CDR3 reads TGTGCCAGCAGCTTAGCTTTTGGACAGTCCGCTAACTATGGCTACACCTTC. Translation: CASSLAFGQSANYGYTF.

The chain uses TRBV10-3 and TRBJ2-5; 10 nucleotides align to TRBD1. CDR1 and CDR2 from the germline V gene are ENHRY and SYGVKD. V lost 5 bases and J lost 1; bases outside the gene matches: 4. This CDR3 is 15 amino acids long. CDR3 nucleotide sequence: TGTGCCATCAGTTTCGACAGGGGGCCCCAAGAGACCCAGTACTTC. Protein: CAISFDRGPQETQYF.

This clone has a single count. V and J are TRBV7-2 and TRBJ2-2; 7 bases agree with TRBD1. Germline V gene data show CDR1 as SGHTA and CDR2 as FQGNSA. The J segment lost 4 bases and the V segment lost 5 bases, leaving 4 bases of the junction unmatched. This CDR3 contains 14 residues. The CDR3 DNA sequence: TGTGCCAGCAGCCACAGGGGCTTCACCGGGGAGCTGTTTTTT. It yields the protein CASSHRGFTGELFF.

The chain uses TRBV2 and TRBJ1-2; 7 nucleotides line up with TRBD1. The CDR3 consists of 18 residues. Trimming at V came to 5 bases and at J to 0 bases, leaving 15 bases not matched to a gene. Germline assignment: CDR1 SNHLY and CDR2 FYNNEI. The CDR3 loop reads CASSTPTGTETSNYGYTF. The CDR3 nucleotides read TGTGCCAGCAGTACGCCGACTGGGACAGAGACTTCTAACTATGGCTACACCTTC.

The chain joins TRBV6-5 to TRBJ1-5; D is perhaps TRBD1 (6 bases). Germline-derived CDR1 and CDR2 are MNHEY and SVGAGI. Trimming took 6 bases from V and 2 from J, leaving 14 bases between them. The CDR3 has 15 amino acids. CDR3 DNA: TGTGCCAGCAGCCCCCGAGGGGGTGGCAATCAGCCCCAGCATTTT. It is translated as CASSPRGGGNQPQHF.

The chain links TRBV2 to TRBJ2-1, with 7 bases aligning to TRBD1. The germline V gene encodes CDR1 SNHLY and CDR2 FYNNEI. This CDR3 comprises 13 residues. V dropped 7 bases and J dropped 2; count of bases not matched to a gene: 2. CDR3 in DNA: TGTGCCAGCAAGGGGACAGCCTACAATGAGCAGTTCTTC. As protein: CASKGTAYNEQFF.

The chain joins TRBV6-2 or TRBV6-3 to TRBJ2-2; weak D call: TRBD1 (5 bases). This CDR3 contains 16 residues. Trimming pared 6 bases from V and 3 bases from J, leaving 17 bases between. CDR1 is MNHEY, CDR2 SVGEGT, per germline. CDR3 protein: CASSPVDIGYTGELFF. The CDR3 DNA is TGTGCCAGCAGCCCCGTGGACATAGGGTACACCGGGGAGCTGTTTTTT.

The J gene is TRBJ1-1, the V gene TRBV2, with 7 bases that match TRBD1. The V gene end was trimmed by 6 bases and the J gene end by 1 base; junction bases not matched to a gene: 11. This CDR3 comprises 16 residues. Per the germline V gene, CDR1 is SNHLY and CDR2 is FYNNEI. This chain's CDR3 is CASRLMTGIGNTEAFF. The CDR3 region has the DNA TGTGCCAGCAGACTCATGACAGGGATTGGGAACACTGAAGCTTTCTTT.

This chain uses TRBV19 with TRBJ1-1; 10 bases map to TRBD1. The trim removed 9 bases at V and 1 base at J, leaving 11 bases unmatched. The CDR3 is made up of 16 amino acids. CDR1 and CDR2 (germline): LNHDA, SQIVND (reference sequence). CDR3 DNA sequence: TGTGCCAGCCCTCGGAGGGGGACAGGGGCGAACACTGAAGCTTTCTTT. This codes for CASPRRGTGANTEAFF.

This clone was recorded only once. The V gene is TRBV4-1, the J gene TRBJ2-1, with TRBD2 matching over 8 bases. The V gene's germline CDR1 is MGHRA and CDR2 YSYEKL. There are 15 residues in the CDR3. The trim removed 2 bases at V and 5 bases at J, leaving 5 bases unmatched. The CDR3 reads CASSQRGGFDNEQFF. CDR3 nucleotide sequence: TGCGCCAGCAGCCAACGCGGGGGGTTCGACAATGAGCAGTTCTTC.

The chain has TRBV3-1 (or the pseudogene TRBV3-2) and TRBJ1-1; the D is unclear. Trimming took off 4 bases at V and 1 base at J, with 7 bases between the two ends. Per germline, CDR1 LGHDT and CDR2 YNNKEL (reference sequence). The CDR3 consists of 13 residues. The CDR3 region has the DNA TGTGCCAGCAGCCGAGCCTCGAACACTGAAGCTTTCTTT. Protein: CASSRASNTEAFF.

The CDR3 DNA reads TGTGCCAGTAGTCCGCGGGATACCCCCTACGAGCAGTACTTC. This codes for CASSPRDTPYEQYF. The chain uses TRBV19 and TRBJ2-7; a possible D gene is TRBD2 (6 bases). The CDR3 spans 14 residues. Germline V gene data show CDR1 as LNHDA and CDR2 as SQIVND (reference sequence). V lost 5 bases, J lost 2 bases, and 13 bases lay in between.

The V and J genes are TRBV19 and TRBJ2-3; TRBD1 might be the D (5 bases). Germline V lookup: CDR1 LNHDA, CDR2 SQIVND (reference sequence). The length of the CDR3 is 12 residues. Trimming removed 9 bases from V and 1 base from J, with 8 bases in between. The CDR3 nucleotides are TGTGCCAGATCGACAGGCACAGATACGCAGTATTTT. As protein: CARSTGTDTQYF.